Given below is one T cell receptor beta chain in context. This clonotype was counted ten times or more. Its antigen is still unknown. Base qualities are not at hand, and no much larger clone is one base apart. These data come from a study of T-cell reconstitution after alpha-beta-depleted transplantation in children (dated by TCRdb to about 2016). For context, the study as a whole: Using TCR repertoire profiling, the study followed T-cell immune reconstitution in a quantitative way in children after TCRalphabeta/CD19-depleted allogeneic hematopoietic cell transplantation.

The germline V gene (reference sequence) yields DFQATT for CDR1 and SNEGSKA for CDR2. There are 12 amino acids in the CDR3, from cysteine to phenylalanine inclusive. The sequence is cut down to CDR3 DNA, 36 bases in frame from base 1. Trimming removed 4 bases from V and 1 base from J, leaving 7 bases between the germline ends. Receptor libraries were prepared by PCR. Data came from an Illumina HiSeq 2500. Molecular barcoding was employed in the preparation of TCR libraries, with unique molecular identifiers being used to normalize TCRbeta repertoire quantification. The public reads were reanalyzed by TCRdb: fastp trimming at Q25, MiXCR alignment, in-frame beta chains only. Rows are unified per CDR3 protein, each entry keeping the most common DNA and genes. In all, the sample holds over 200,000 distinct CDR3 sequences, and approximately 10% of those were seen once. Together, the top ten hold roughly 6.2% of the sample.

The material sequenced was PBMCs from the stem cell graft donor, taken from the stem cell graft. The clonotype originates from a human donor who donated a stem cell graft to a child with acute lymphoblastic leukemia. The chain employs TRBV20-1 and TRBJ1-1; the D gene lacks a confident call. The CDR3 protein is CSATPENTEAFF. The nucleotide sequence is TGCAGTGCTACCCCAGAGAACACTGAAGCTTTCTTT.